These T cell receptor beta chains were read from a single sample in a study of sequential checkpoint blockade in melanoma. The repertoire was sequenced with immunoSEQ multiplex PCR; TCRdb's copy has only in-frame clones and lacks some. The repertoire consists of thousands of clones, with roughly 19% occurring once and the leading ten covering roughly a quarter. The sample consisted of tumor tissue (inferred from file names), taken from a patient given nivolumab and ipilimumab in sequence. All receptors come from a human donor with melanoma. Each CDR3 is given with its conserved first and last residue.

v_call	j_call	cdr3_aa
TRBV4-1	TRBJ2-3	CASSLGPSTDTQYF
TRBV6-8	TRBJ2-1	CASNRGAYNEQFF
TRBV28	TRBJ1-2	CASTGTPYGYTF
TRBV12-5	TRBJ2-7	CASGRDRGYEQYF
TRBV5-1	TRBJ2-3	CASSLGDRGPDTQYF
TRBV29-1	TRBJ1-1	CSVELPGQWVFF
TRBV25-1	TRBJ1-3	CASMAGAGNTIYF
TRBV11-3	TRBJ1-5	CASSPGAGGNQPQHF
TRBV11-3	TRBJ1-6	CASRGRESSYNSPLHF
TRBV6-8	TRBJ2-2	CASRDGHPGGELFF
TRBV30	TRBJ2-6	CAWSVLRTLSSGANVLTF
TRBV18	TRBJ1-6	CASSPRQGADNSPLHF
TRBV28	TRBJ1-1	CASSRGQAETEAFF
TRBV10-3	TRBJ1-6	CAISESSNRGHSPLHF
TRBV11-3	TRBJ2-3	CASSPPGGMNTDTQYF
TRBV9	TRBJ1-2	CASSLRAADYGYTF
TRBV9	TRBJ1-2	CASSTHDRGIDGYTF
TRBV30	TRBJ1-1	CAWSADMNTEAFF
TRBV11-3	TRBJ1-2	CASSPTPGQRGTYTF
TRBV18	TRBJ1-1	CASSPWDRGHTEAFF
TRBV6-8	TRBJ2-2	CATRRPAETGTDNTGELFF
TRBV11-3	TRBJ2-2	CASRGQGGGLAGELFF
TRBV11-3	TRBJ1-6	CASSFEGGVNSPLHF
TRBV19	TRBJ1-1	CASMESGRVRNTEAFF
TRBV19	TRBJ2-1	CASNGLSSYNEQFF
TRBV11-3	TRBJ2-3	CASSERGGADTQYF
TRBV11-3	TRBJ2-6	CASSSETGGSGANVLTF
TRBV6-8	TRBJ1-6	CASSYFGSGGTPNSPLHF
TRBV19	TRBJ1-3	CASRIRSGNTIYF
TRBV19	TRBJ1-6	CASNAGVSNSPLHF
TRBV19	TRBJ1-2	CASSPKLAGSGYGYTF
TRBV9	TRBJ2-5	CASSARGTSVWQETQYF
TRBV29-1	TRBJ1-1	CSVVSLGNEAFF
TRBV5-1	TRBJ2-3	CASSLEVSGIDTQYF
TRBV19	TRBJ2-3	CASSIIRAGGRADTQYF
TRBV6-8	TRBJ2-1	CASSYRGGYNEQFF
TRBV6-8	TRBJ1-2	CATSTFYDRGRDGYTF
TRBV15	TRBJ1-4	CATSRDFVGKAIATNEKLFF
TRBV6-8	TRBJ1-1	CASSYRPRENTEAFF
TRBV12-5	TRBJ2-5	CASRPTGGRETQYF
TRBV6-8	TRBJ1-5	CASRVRAYSNQPQHF
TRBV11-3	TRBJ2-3	CASSSIAAGATDTQYF
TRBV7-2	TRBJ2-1	CASSVSTGGEQFF
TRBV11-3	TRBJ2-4	CASSPGHGRDIQYF
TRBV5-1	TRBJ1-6	CASSFRDREGSPLHF
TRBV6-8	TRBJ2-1	CASRVGLAYNEQFF
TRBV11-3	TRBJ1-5	CASSLVRGADQPQHF
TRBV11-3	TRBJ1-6	CASSHYRQGDSPLHF
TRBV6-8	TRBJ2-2	CASSKDSFRDPAGGELFF
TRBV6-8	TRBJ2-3	CASSAKSSGDTQYF
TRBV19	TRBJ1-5	CASSNVQGSNQPQHF
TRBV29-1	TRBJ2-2	CSARGGGPGELFF
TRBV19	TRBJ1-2	CASSITGARGYTF
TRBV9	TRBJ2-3	CASSVIGGSTDTQYF